The 27 T cell receptor beta chains listed next were all sequenced from one sample in a study of cytomegalovirus exposure and HLA in healthy donors (dated by TCRdb to about 2017). To prepare the library, the immunoSEQ multiplex PCR assay was applied. A mixture of 60 forward primers for TCR Vbeta segments and 13 reverse primers for TCR Jbeta segments was used in the multiplex PCR. Entries here come from immuneACCESS through TCRdb and include only in-frame sequences with V and J called. Some clones fail to appear in such tables; in the studies checked, an unresolved V gene covers under half of the shortfall, and the cause of the remainder is unknown. Across this sample there are about 110,000 clones, with 65% to 90% seen only once. The ten top clones hold approximately 1.5% of the sample. The sample comprised PBMCs. The receptors shown here come from a man between 45 and 60 years old in good health and CMV-seronegative.

DNA of the CDR3: TGTGCCTGGAGCCACGGGAGGTATGGCTACACCTTC. Translation: CAWSHGRYGYTF. The chain links TRBV30 to TRBJ1-2; D is uncertain. The V end lost 3 bases, the J end lost 5 bases, and 10 bases lay between the germline ends. This CDR3 spans 12 amino acids. Germline CDR1 and CDR2: GTSNPN and SVGIG (reference sequence).

The CDR3 here is CASSLGLAGYNEQFF. The CDR3 region has the DNA TGCGCCAGCAGCTTGGGACTAGCCGGGTACAATGAGCAGTTCTTC. The chain employs TRBV5-1 and TRBJ2-1, with 7 bases fitting TRBD2. There are 15 residues in the CDR3. Germline-derived CDR1 and CDR2 are SGHRS and YFSETQ. Trimming at V came to 0 bases and at J to 4 bases, leaving 4 bases not matched to a gene.

This clone came up a few times. The chain has TRBV27 and TRBJ1-2; no reliable D call. V was cut by 2 bases and J by 4 bases, with 11 bases left in between. Germline CDR1 is MNHEY and CDR2 is SMNVEV (reference sequence). The CDR3 is 14 residues long. The DNA for the CDR3 is TGTGCCAGCAGTTTAACGGTAACTGGCTATGGCTACACCTTC. As protein: CASSLTVTGYGYTF.

The rearrangement uses TRBV7-2 and TRBJ1-1; D is possibly TRBD1 (6 bases). This CDR3 has 14 residues. Germline loops: CDR1 SGHTA, CDR2 FQGNSA. Trimming stripped 4 bases from V and 5 bases from J, with 14 bases between. As DNA, the CDR3 is TGTGCCAGCAGCTCCTCCAGGGGATGGACTGAAGCTTTCTTT. This translates into CASSSSRGWTEAFF. The variable domain in full, completed from reference TRBV7-2 and TRBJ1-1, reads GAGVSQSPSNKVTEKGKDVELRCDPISGHTALYWYRQSLGQGLEFLIYFQGNSAPDKSGLPSDRFSAERTGGSVSTLTIQRTQQEDSAVYLCASSSSRGWTEAFFGQGTRLTVV.

The CDR3 region has the DNA TGTGCCAGCAGCCAGCAGGTTAATGAAAAACTGTTTTTT. Encoded protein: CASSQQVNEKLFF. The chain joins TRBV16 to TRBJ1-4, with D uncertain. The CDR3 loop spans 13 amino acids. V lost 3 bases, J lost 4 bases, and 6 bases lay in between. Germline CDR1 and CDR2: KGHSY and FQNENV.

The rearrangement uses TRBV23-1 and TRBJ1-4, with D maybe TRBD1 (6 bases). TRBV23-1 is known as an ORF, though its function is uncertain. There are 15 residues in the CDR3. Deletions cut 4 bases from V and 8 bases from J, with 17 bases between. DNA for the CDR3: TGCGCCAGCAGTCTCCGGACATTGAGGGGGGAAAAACTGTTTTTT. Amino acids: CASSLRTLRGEKLFF.

This chain links TRBV30 with TRBJ2-7; maybe TRBD1 (5 bases). This CDR3 contains 14 residues. The V gene lost 6 bases and the J gene lost 2 bases, with 17 bases spanning the gap. Germline CDR1 is GTSNPN and CDR2 is SVGIG (reference sequence). The chain's CDR3 is CACLDKQRTYEQYF. CDR3 DNA sequence: TGTGCCTGTTTGGACAAACAGCGAACCTACGAGCAGTACTTC.

The chain employs TRBV7-8 and TRBJ2-1; 7 bases align to TRBD2. V lost 1 base and J lost 8; bases outside the gene matches: 11. This CDR3 contains 16 residues. Germline V CDR1 and CDR2: SGHVS, FQNEAQ. CDR3 region: CASSLVSPGGRHEQFF. The DNA of the CDR3 is TGTGCCAGCAGCTTAGTATCTCCGGGGGGTCGCCATGAGCAGTTCTTC.

The rearrangement uses TRBV9 and TRBJ2-2; D not resolved. Germline V gives CDR1 SGDLS, CDR2 YYNGEE. The CDR3 loop spans 14 amino acids. V was cut by 3 bases and J by 2 bases, with 8 bases left in between. This CDR3 is CASSGPGNTGELFF. DNA for the CDR3: TGTGCCAGCAGCGGGCCAGGAAACACCGGGGAGCTGTTTTTT.

The rearrangement uses TRBV2 and TRBJ1-6; 7 bases match TRBD1. The junction had 9 bases not matched to a gene; V was cut back by 6 bases and J by 7 bases. Per germline, CDR1 SNHLY and CDR2 FYNNEI. The length of the CDR3 is 15 residues. CDR3 nucleotide sequence: TGTGCCAGCAGGGAATTGACAGGGCACAATTCACCCCTCCACTTT. Encoded protein: CASRELTGHNSPLHF.

The chain has TRBV18 and TRBJ2-7; 7 bases fit TRBD1. CDR1 and CDR2 from the germline V gene are KGHSH and LQKENI. This CDR3 is built from 15 residues. The V gene end was trimmed by 3 bases and the J gene end by 0 bases; junction bases not matched to a gene: 5. DNA for the CDR3: TGTGCCAGCTCACCGAGGTGGGACAGCTCCTACGAGCAGTACTTC. It codes for CASSPRWDSSYEQYF.

This clone showed up just once. This chain uses TRBV27 with TRBJ1-2; no clear D. Germline V gene sequence: CDR1 MNHEY, CDR2 SMNVEV (reference sequence). Trimming removed 0 bases from V and 4 bases from J, with 12 bases in between. There are 15 residues in the CDR3. The CDR3 spells CASSLSTPGIYGYTF. CDR3 bases: TGTGCCAGCAGTTTATCTACTCCGGGGATCTATGGCTACACCTTC.

The genes are TRBV29-1 and TRBJ2-1; the D is unclear. V lost 3 bases and J 1 base, leaving 10 bases between the germline ends. This CDR3 has 14 amino acids. Germline V CDR1 and CDR2: SQVTM, ANQGSEA. CDR3 sequence reads: CSVDAQLSYNEQFF. The CDR3 DNA follows: TGCAGCGTTGACGCCCAGTTGTCCTACAATGAGCAGTTCTTC.

This clone was observed a handful of times. The chain links TRBV7-2 to TRBJ1-1; D not resolved. V lost 3 bases to trimming and J lost 2 bases, with 7 bases between them. Germline V gene sequence: CDR1 SGHTA, CDR2 FQGNSA. The CDR3 is 13 amino acids. Here the CDR3 reads CASSFSRNTEAFF. The CDR3 nucleotides read TGTGCCAGCAGCTTTTCTAGAAACACTGAAGCTTTCTTT.

The rearrangement uses TRBV5-6 and TRBJ1-6, with 8 bases matching TRBD1. With 2 bases clipped from V and 7 bases from J, the junction kept 2 bases outside the gene matches. Germline V gene lookup returns CDR1 SGHDT and CDR2 YYEEEE. This CDR3 comprises 14 residues. The CDR3 nucleotides read TGTGCCAGCAGCTTCGACAGGGGCAATTCACCCCTCCACTTT. Its protein is CASSFDRGNSPLHF.

This chain connects TRBV6-1 to TRBJ1-2; a possible D gene is TRBD1 (6 bases). Trimming took off 1 base at V and 7 bases at J, with 10 bases between the two ends. The CDR3 length is 13 residues. Germline CDR1 reads MNHNS; CDR2 reads SASEGT. The CDR3 region is CASSEGTVGGYTF. As DNA, the CDR3 is TGTGCCAGCAGTGAAGGGACAGTGGGTGGCTACACCTTC.

The chain couples TRBV19 to TRBJ1-6; D might be TRBD1 (6 bases). Trimming left V 3 bases short and J 8 bases short, with 11 bases between. Per the germline V gene, CDR1 is LNHDA and CDR2 is SQIVND (reference sequence). CDR3 length equals 14 residues. Here the CDR3 reads CASSIIRGDSPLHF. The CDR3 bases are TGTGCCAGTAGTATTATCAGGGGTGATTCACCCCTCCACTTT.

This clone was observed a single time. This chain links TRBV10-3 with TRBJ2-2; D might be TRBD2 (5 bases). V was trimmed by 11 bases and J by 5 bases, leaving 18 bases between them. CDR1 is ENHRY and CDR2 is SYGVKD in the germline V gene. There are 14 residues in the CDR3. The DNA of the CDR3 is TGTGCCGCTAGTACCGATCGGGGAACCGGGGAGCTGTTTTTT. As protein: CAASTDRGTGELFF.

This chain joins TRBV5-1 and TRBJ1-3, with 9 bases aligning to TRBD1. With 4 bases clipped from V and 2 bases from J, the junction kept 1 base outside the gene matches. The CDR3 consists of 14 residues. Germline values: CDR1 SGHRS, CDR2 YFSETQ. The CDR3 coding sequence is TGCGCCAGCAGCGGGACAGGGACTGGAAACACCATATATTTT. Translation gives CASSGTGTGNTIYF.

The CDR3 sequence is CASSAGGSPEAFF. In nucleotides, the CDR3 is TGTGCCAGCAGCGCAGGGGGTTCCCCTGAAGCTTTCTTT. The chain is built from TRBV9 and TRBJ1-1, with 7 nucleotides matching TRBD1. In germline, CDR1 is SGDLS, CDR2 YYNGEE. The CDR3 is made up of 13 amino acids. V was clipped by 3 bases and J by 6 bases; unmatched bases: 5. The variable domain in full, with the rest retrieved from reference TRBV9 and TRBJ1-1, is DSGVTQTPKHLITATGQRVTLRCSPRSGDLSVYWYQQSLDQGLQFLIQYYNGEERAKGNILERFSAQQFPDLHSELNLSSLELGDSALYFCASSAGGSPEAFFGQGTRLTVV.

The chain combines TRBV6-1 with TRBJ2-1; TRBD2 matches 10 bases. The germline V gene encodes CDR1 MNHNS and CDR2 SASEGT. The CDR3 sequence is 14 residues long. V was clipped by 7 bases and J by 5 bases; unmatched bases: 5. CDR3 sequence reads: CASTPGLANNEQFF. CDR3 bases: TGTGCCAGCACCCCGGGACTAGCGAACAATGAGCAGTTCTTC.

The V and J genes are TRBV19 and TRBJ2-7, with 9 bases identical to TRBD1. The CDR3 runs 14 residues. Unmatched junction bases numbered 5, after V lost 3 bases and J lost 5 bases. CDR1 LNHDA and CDR2 SQIVND come from the germline V gene (reference sequence). The CDR3 is CASSIGTGPHEQYF. DNA for the CDR3: TGTGCCAGTAGTATCGGGACAGGGCCCCACGAGCAGTACTTC.

The chain recombines TRBV18 with TRBJ1-1; D is perhaps TRBD1 (5 bases). Germline CDR1 and CDR2: KGHSH and LQKENI. V dropped 0 bases and J dropped 3 bases, with 8 bases sitting between them. This CDR3 contains 14 residues. CDR3 protein: CASSPPARDTEAFF. The CDR3 nucleotides read TGTGCCAGCTCACCACCCGCCAGGGACACTGAAGCTTTCTTT. The variable domain in full, with the rest retrieved from reference TRBV18 and TRBJ1-1, is NAGVMQNPRHLVRRRGQEARLRCSPMKGHSHVYWYRQLPEEGLKFMVYLQKENIIDESGMPKERFSAEFPKEGPSILRIQQVVRGDSAAYFCASSPPARDTEAFFGQGTRLTVV.

The chain has TRBV5-6 and TRBJ1-4; 7 bases fit TRBD1. Germline CDR1 and CDR2: SGHDT and YYEEEE. The CDR3 length is 16 residues. The V segment lost 1 base and the J segment 5 bases; nucleotides outside the gene matches: 8. This CDR3 reads CASSLWFQGVNEKLFF. In DNA form, the CDR3 reads TGTGCCAGCAGCTTGTGGTTCCAGGGGGTAAATGAAAAACTGTTTTTT.

This clone turned up a few times. The CDR3 sequence: CASSSSGGETQYF. CDR3 nucleotides: TGTGCCAGCAGCAGCAGCGGGGGGGAGACCCAGTACTTC. The chain employs TRBV7-9 and TRBJ2-5; 9 bases align to TRBD2. This CDR3 is built from 13 residues. The trim removed 5 bases at V and 5 bases at J, leaving 3 bases unmatched. CDR1 is SEHNR, CDR2 FQNEAQ, per germline (reference sequence).

This clone was recorded only once. The chain is built from TRBV6-5 and TRBJ1-5; D is perhaps TRBD1 (5 bases). Trimming pared 6 bases from V and 7 bases from J, leaving 16 bases between. The CDR3 sequence is 14 residues long. Germline-derived CDR1 and CDR2 are MNHEY and SVGAGI. CDR3 in amino acids: CASRSGQGVQPQHF. The DNA for the CDR3 is TGTGCCAGCAGATCCGGGCAGGGTGTCCAGCCCCAGCATTTT.

The chain recombines TRBV4-1 with TRBJ1-1; D unclear. This CDR3 comprises 15 residues. V was cut by 10 bases and J by 3 bases, with 21 bases left in between. Germline CDR1 MGHRA, CDR2 YSYEKL. CDR3 DNA: TGCGCCACCGCATTGACGGGGTTCGAGGACACTGAAGCTTTCTTT. It specifies CATALTGFEDTEAFF.